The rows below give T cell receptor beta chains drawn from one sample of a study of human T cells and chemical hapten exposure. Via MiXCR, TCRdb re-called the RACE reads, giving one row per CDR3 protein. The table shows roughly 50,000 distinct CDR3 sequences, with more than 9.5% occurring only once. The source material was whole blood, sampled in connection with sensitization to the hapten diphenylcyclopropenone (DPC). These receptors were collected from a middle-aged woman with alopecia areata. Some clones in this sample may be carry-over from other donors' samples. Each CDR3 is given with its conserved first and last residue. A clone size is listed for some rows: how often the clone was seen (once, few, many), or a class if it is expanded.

cdr3_aa: CASSLVGGLVDNEQFF
v_call: TRBV7-9
clone_size: many
j_call: TRBJ2-1

cdr3_aa: CASSPAVGGSYEQYF
v_call: TRBV7-7
clone_size: many
j_call: TRBJ2-7

cdr3_aa: CASSRQVQETQYF
v_call: TRBV12-3/TRBV12-4
clone_size: -
j_call: TRBJ2-5

cdr3_aa: CAWKKGTGLNTEAFF
v_call: TRBV30
clone_size: few
j_call: TRBJ1-1

cdr3_aa: CASSPDTSYEQYF
v_call: TRBV5-6
clone_size: many
j_call: TRBJ2-7

cdr3_aa: CASSQDANGYGKTYEQYF
v_call: TRBV4-3
clone_size: few
j_call: TRBJ2-7

cdr3_aa: CASSLRLGQETQYF
v_call: TRBV3-1
clone_size: many
j_call: TRBJ2-5

cdr3_aa: CASSSRPGWDEQYF
v_call: TRBV27
clone_size: few
j_call: TRBJ2-7

cdr3_aa: CSARGTSGKDTQYF
v_call: TRBV20-1
clone_size: -
j_call: TRBJ2-3

cdr3_aa: CASGPGQGPYNEQFF
v_call: TRBV12-5
clone_size: few
j_call: TRBJ2-1

cdr3_aa: CASSRDSTDTQYF
v_call: TRBV28
clone_size: many
j_call: TRBJ2-3

cdr3_aa: CASSTGNTGELFF
v_call: TRBV7-6
clone_size: many
j_call: TRBJ2-2

cdr3_aa: CASTLGLSNQPQHF
v_call: TRBV19
clone_size: few
j_call: TRBJ1-5

cdr3_aa: CASRDRRYEQYF
v_call: TRBV2
clone_size: many
j_call: TRBJ2-7

cdr3_aa: CASSPRGGIADTQYF
v_call: TRBV11-3
clone_size: many
j_call: TRBJ2-3

cdr3_aa: CATSRDQGAEAFF
v_call: TRBV15
clone_size: few
j_call: TRBJ1-1

cdr3_aa: CASSLGSSGANVLTF
v_call: TRBV28
clone_size: many
j_call: TRBJ2-6

cdr3_aa: CASSARTGLRDEQYF
v_call: TRBV5-5
clone_size: -
j_call: TRBJ2-7

cdr3_aa: CASSAPRGGRGTDTQYF
v_call: TRBV9
clone_size: many
j_call: TRBJ2-3

cdr3_aa: CASSQVTYGYTF
v_call: TRBV3-1
clone_size: many
j_call: TRBJ1-2

cdr3_aa: CSVEDLEAEAFF
v_call: TRBV29-1
clone_size: -
j_call: TRBJ1-1

cdr3_aa: CSVDAGYNEQFF
v_call: TRBV29-1
clone_size: many
j_call: TRBJ2-1

cdr3_aa: CASSLVVNTEAFF
v_call: TRBV7-2
clone_size: -
j_call: TRBJ1-1

cdr3_aa: CASSSIRTGFDTEAFF
v_call: TRBV7-9
clone_size: many
j_call: TRBJ1-1

cdr3_aa: CASSPQLAGERETQYF
v_call: TRBV12-3/TRBV12-4
clone_size: many
j_call: TRBJ2-5

cdr3_aa: CASKGDLSQYF
v_call: TRBV10-2
clone_size: -
j_call: TRBJ2-3

cdr3_aa: CASSSLVEQYF
v_call: TRBV28
clone_size: few
j_call: TRBJ2-7

cdr3_aa: CASRAGDRENIQYF
v_call: TRBV5-1
clone_size: many
j_call: TRBJ2-4

cdr3_aa: CASSGGPGSYEQYF
v_call: TRBV9
clone_size: many
j_call: TRBJ2-7

cdr3_aa: CASRLVQSSNNEQFF
v_call: TRBV12-3/TRBV12-4
clone_size: -
j_call: TRBJ2-1

cdr3_aa: CATSRDGWAVTDTQYF
v_call: TRBV15
clone_size: many
j_call: TRBJ2-3

cdr3_aa: CASSIPSVLRGPDTQYF
v_call: TRBV19
clone_size: few
j_call: TRBJ2-3

cdr3_aa: CASSEFLTYQETQYF
v_call: TRBV2
clone_size: many
j_call: TRBJ2-5

cdr3_aa: CAIRGTGFLNTEAFF
v_call: TRBV10-3
clone_size: few
j_call: TRBJ1-1

cdr3_aa: CASSSRGPQGAKNIQYF
v_call: TRBV28
clone_size: few
j_call: TRBJ2-4

cdr3_aa: CASAVTLKETQYF
v_call: TRBV19
clone_size: many
j_call: TRBJ2-5

cdr3_aa: CASADRDNLEAFF
v_call: TRBV12-3/TRBV12-4
clone_size: once
j_call: TRBJ1-1

cdr3_aa: CASSLDPGRVNQPQHF
v_call: TRBV7-6
clone_size: -
j_call: TRBJ1-5

cdr3_aa: CASSLGVNTGELFF
v_call: TRBV11-2
clone_size: many
j_call: TRBJ2-2

cdr3_aa: CASSLFREPYGYTF
v_call: TRBV18
clone_size: many
j_call: TRBJ1-2

cdr3_aa: CSIQGQGPPYGYTF
v_call: TRBV29-1
clone_size: -
j_call: TRBJ1-2

cdr3_aa: CSARGAQGAHGYTF
v_call: TRBV20-1
clone_size: -
j_call: TRBJ1-2

cdr3_aa: CASSLTTGGNTEELFF
v_call: TRBV7-3
clone_size: -
j_call: TRBJ2-2

cdr3_aa: CASSFSATGVGEQFF
v_call: TRBV7-6
clone_size: many
j_call: TRBJ2-1

cdr3_aa: CASSVRGFTGELFF
v_call: TRBV2
clone_size: -
j_call: TRBJ2-2

cdr3_aa: CAWAERAGTDTQYF
v_call: TRBV30
clone_size: many
j_call: TRBJ2-3

cdr3_aa: CASSRGNYGYTF
v_call: TRBV27
clone_size: many
j_call: TRBJ1-2

cdr3_aa: CSVEAQSGGNTGELFF
v_call: TRBV29-1
clone_size: many
j_call: TRBJ2-2

cdr3_aa: CASRLGTDVPYEQYF
v_call: TRBV7-9
clone_size: few
j_call: TRBJ2-7

cdr3_aa: CASSSPGEGGRDGHTF
v_call: TRBV7-9
clone_size: few
j_call: TRBJ1-2

cdr3_aa: CASSLDEGRSYEQYF
v_call: TRBV5-1
clone_size: -
j_call: TRBJ2-7

cdr3_aa: CASSPKQGNTGELFF
v_call: TRBV18
clone_size: many
j_call: TRBJ2-2

cdr3_aa: CASSQTGRGPTNEKLFF
v_call: TRBV4-1
clone_size: many
j_call: TRBJ1-4

cdr3_aa: CASSYYNEQFF
v_call: TRBV2
clone_size: -
j_call: TRBJ2-1

cdr3_aa: CASSLLQGLNTEAFF
v_call: TRBV5-5
clone_size: -
j_call: TRBJ1-1

cdr3_aa: CASTQPDRGPDTQYF
v_call: TRBV28
clone_size: few
j_call: TRBJ2-3

cdr3_aa: CATSDERGTQYF
v_call: TRBV24-1
clone_size: -
j_call: TRBJ2-3

cdr3_aa: CASSGRDRGQREQFF
v_call: TRBV6-1
clone_size: many
j_call: TRBJ2-1

cdr3_aa: CASSSAADQYNEQFF
v_call: TRBV3-1
clone_size: -
j_call: TRBJ2-1

cdr3_aa: CSVGTGPNYGYTF
v_call: TRBV29-1
clone_size: -
j_call: TRBJ1-2